This TCR beta chain appears in the sequencing data of a study of blood T cell repertoires in COVID-19 (TCRdb year 2020). In terms of the full investigation: Samples covering the acute and convalescent phases of COVID-19 were provided by collaborators in the United States, Italy and Spain. Nearly every sample came with metadata listing a de-identified subject ID, COVID-19 status, age in years and sex. A freely available public database, intended as a resource for researchers studying the immune response to SARS-CoV-2, is where the repertoires were released. Samples came from the ongoing ImmuneRACE study (first 160 participants) plus 1,254 subjects from 6 global collaborators. Deeply sampled blood TCRbeta repertoires from subjects exposed to, actively infected with, or recovered from COVID-19 were included in the dataset. Where available, HLA class I and class II types were taken from metadata supplied by the sample provider and were not determined by assay-based typing. The material from the prospective study consisted of cDNA or gDNA derived from T cells, B-cell-depleted T cells, or PBMCs.

Samples from volunteer blood donors who had recovered from COVID-19 were contributed by a second Seattle source. The collaborating institutions used their own protocols to collect whole blood in K2EDTA tubes. For TCRbeta analysis, collaborators shipped samples as frozen whole blood, isolated PBMCs, or DNA extracted from either of those sample types. The germline V gene gives CDR1 as SQVTM and CDR2 as ANQGSEA. CDR3 length: 11 amino acids, cysteine to phenylalanine. The read is trimmed to its CDR3 DNA, 33 bases read in frame from base 1. Broader findings and caveats from the paper: The quantity of clinical and demographic metadata differed by source and by participant and was supplied without curation.

As for this clone: Its target antigen remains unknown. Base qualities are not provided; no much larger clone lies one nucleotide away.

The immunoSEQ Assay, a bias-controlled multiplex PCR, was used to amplify TCRbeta CDR3 regions from genomic DNA. On the authors' methods: Within the assay, amplification of reference gene primers was used to estimate how many nucleated cells each sample contained. To quantify the absolute abundance of each unique TCRbeta CDR3 rearrangement, sequence reads were collapsed and filtered. For each sample, productive Simpson clonality was calculated as the square root of Simpson's diversity index across productive rearrangements. TCRdb limited this immuneACCESS table to in-frame rearrangements with V and J called. A share of clones is missing; checked studies link under half to unresolved V genes, and the rest is unexplained. That table is the source of V, J and clone size, and D and trimming were worked out from the DNA. The sample yields roughly 340,000 clones; around nine tenths were counted once. Together, the top ten hold about 3.5% of the sample.

The rearranged segments are TRBV29-1 and TRBJ1-1; 7 bases in between match TRBD1. This sequence was found in a woman between 18 and 29 years old who had recovered from COVID-19. The specimen was peripheral blood. The DNA is as follows: TGCAGTGGGACAGAGAACACTGAAGCTTTCTTT. Its amino acids are CSGTENTEAFF.